These 6 T cell receptor beta chains share one sample of origin, sequenced in a study of shared T cell receptors in the human thymus. The data were produced by immunoSEQ multiplex PCR, yet TCRdb's version contains in-frame clones alone and is incomplete. The table shows more than 550,000 clones, with 70% to 90% occurring only once. The same data also went into a second study, on human thymus T cells.

The material sequenced was thymocytes. These TCRs come from a girl under three years old with a congenital heart defect.

The gene calls are TRBV7-3 and TRBJ1-3; D may be TRBD1 (5 bases). V gave up 5 bases and J gave up 1 base, with 15 bases separating them. The CDR3 covers 16 residues. Germline loops: CDR1 SGHTA, CDR2 FQGTGA. For the CDR3, the DNA is TGTGCCAGCAGCCTACTCCTAACAGGATCTGGAAACACCATATATTTT. This encodes CASSLLLTGSGNTIYF.

The chain recombines TRBV9 with TRBJ1-4; 11 nucleotides agree with TRBD1. The CDR3 has 19 amino acids. Germline V gene lookup returns CDR1 SGDLS and CDR2 YYNGEE. V was pared by 4 bases and J by 7 bases, with 18 bases of the junction left unmatched. CDR3 nucleotides: TGTGCCAGCAGCCCCAATAAGCCGGGACAGGGGGTCTGGGGTGAAAAACTGTTTTTT. Translation: CASSPNKPGQGVWGEKLFF.

V is TRBV19 and J is TRBJ1-6; TRBD1 aligns across 11 bases. V lost 5 bases to trimming and J lost 7 bases; unmatched junction nucleotides: 10. CDR3 size: 17 residues. Germline CDR1 LNHDA, CDR2 SQIVND (reference sequence). This CDR3 is CASSLQDRGPKNSPLHF. Here the CDR3 DNA reads TGTGCCAGTAGTCTTCAGGACAGGGGGCCGAAGAATTCACCCCTCCACTTT.

The chain is built from TRBV5-1 and TRBJ2-2, with a tentative D call TRBD2 (5 bases). Germline V CDR1 and CDR2: SGHRS, YFSETQ. This CDR3 is built from 17 residues. The germline V and J ends were trimmed by 0 bases and 0 bases, with 12 bases remaining between them. CDR3 DNA: TGCGCCAGCAGCTTGGTGAGGGCCGAAACGAACACCGGGGAGCTGTTTTTT. Residues: CASSLVRAETNTGELFF. The variable domain in full, completed from reference TRBV5-1 and TRBJ2-2, reads KAGVTQTPRYLIKTRGQQVTLSCSPISGHRSVSWYQQTPGQGLQFLFEYFSETQRNKGNFPGRFSGRQFSNSRSEMNVSTLELGDSALYLCASSLVRAETNTGELFFGEGSRLTVL.

This sequence joins TRBV7-2 and TRBJ2-5; 10 bases are a match to TRBD2. Trimming at V came to 6 bases and at J to 3 bases, leaving 7 bases not matched to a gene. Germline V gene lookup returns CDR1 SGHTA and CDR2 FQGNSA. The CDR3 runs to 15 residues. CDR3 region: CASRSRTSGEETQYF. The CDR3 DNA reads as TGTGCCAGCAGGTCCCGTACTAGCGGGGAAGAGACCCAGTACTTC.

The chain joins TRBV27 to TRBJ1-4, with D maybe TRBD1 (5 bases). The CDR3 extends over 13 amino acids. Looked up from germline, CDR1 is MNHEY and CDR2 is SMNVEV (reference sequence). V gave up 3 bases and J gave up 6 bases, with 8 bases separating them. In DNA, the CDR3 is TGTGCCAGCAGTTTTGCGGGGGATGAAAAACTGTTTTTT. Translated: CASSFAGDEKLFF.